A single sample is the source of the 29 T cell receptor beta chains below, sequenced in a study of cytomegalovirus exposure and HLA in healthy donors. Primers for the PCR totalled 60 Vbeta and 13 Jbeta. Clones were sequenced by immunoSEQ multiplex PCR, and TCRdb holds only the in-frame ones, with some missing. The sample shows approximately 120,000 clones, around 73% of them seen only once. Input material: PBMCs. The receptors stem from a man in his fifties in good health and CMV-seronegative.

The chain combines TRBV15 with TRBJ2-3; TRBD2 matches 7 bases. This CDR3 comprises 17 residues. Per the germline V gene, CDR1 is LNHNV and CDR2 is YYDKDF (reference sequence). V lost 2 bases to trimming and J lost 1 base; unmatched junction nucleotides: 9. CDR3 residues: CATSRYHQGGGTDTQYF. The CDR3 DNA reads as TGTGCCACCAGCAGATATCACCAGGGAGGGGGCACAGATACGCAGTATTTT.

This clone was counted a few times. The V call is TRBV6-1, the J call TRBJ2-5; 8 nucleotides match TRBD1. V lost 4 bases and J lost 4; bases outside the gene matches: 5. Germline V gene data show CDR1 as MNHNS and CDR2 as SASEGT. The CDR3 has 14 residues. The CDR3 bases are TGTGCCAGCAGTGCGGTCGGACAGGGAGAGACCCAGTACTTC. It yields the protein CASSAVGQGETQYF.

The CDR3 nucleotides read TGCAGTGCTAGTAACACCTACGAGCAGTACTTC. The encoded protein is CSASNTYEQYF. V gene TRBV20-1 combines with J gene TRBJ2-7; D unresolved. The CDR3 sequence is 11 residues long. Germline values: CDR1 DFQATT, CDR2 SNEGSKA (reference sequence). V shed 3 bases and J shed 2 bases, with 5 bases lying between them.

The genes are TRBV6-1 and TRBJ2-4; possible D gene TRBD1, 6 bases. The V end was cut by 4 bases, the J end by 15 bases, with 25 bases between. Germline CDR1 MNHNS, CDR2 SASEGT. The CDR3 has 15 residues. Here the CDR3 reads CASSVGPGQNSLGYF. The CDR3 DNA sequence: TGTGCCAGCAGTGTGGGCCCGGGACAAAATTCCCTCGGGTACTTC.

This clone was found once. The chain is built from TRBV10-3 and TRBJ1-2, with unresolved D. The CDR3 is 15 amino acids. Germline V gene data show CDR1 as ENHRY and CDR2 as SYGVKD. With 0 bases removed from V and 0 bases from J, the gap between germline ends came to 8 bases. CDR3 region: CAISESGTANYGYTF. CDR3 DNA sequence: TGTGCCATCAGTGAGTCGGGCACCGCTAACTATGGCTACACCTTC.

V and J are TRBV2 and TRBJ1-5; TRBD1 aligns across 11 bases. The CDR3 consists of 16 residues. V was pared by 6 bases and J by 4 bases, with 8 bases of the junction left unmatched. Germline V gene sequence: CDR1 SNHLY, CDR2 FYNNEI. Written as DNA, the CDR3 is TGTGCCAGCAGGGCCGGGACAGGGGGTCGGAATCAGCCCCAGCATTTT. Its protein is CASRAGTGGRNQPQHF.

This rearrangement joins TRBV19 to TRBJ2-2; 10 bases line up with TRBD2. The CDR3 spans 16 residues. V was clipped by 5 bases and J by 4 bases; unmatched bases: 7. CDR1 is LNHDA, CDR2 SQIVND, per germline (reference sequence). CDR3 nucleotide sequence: TGTGCCAGTAGTTCTAGCGGGAGCTTGGCCACCGGGGAGCTGTTTTTT. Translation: CASSSSGSLATGELFF.

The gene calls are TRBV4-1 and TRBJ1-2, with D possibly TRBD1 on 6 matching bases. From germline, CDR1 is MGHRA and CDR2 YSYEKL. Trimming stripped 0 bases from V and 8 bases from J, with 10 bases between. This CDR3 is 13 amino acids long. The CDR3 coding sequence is TGCGCCAGCAGCCAAGAAGGGGGTGACGGCTACACCTTC. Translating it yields CASSQEGGDGYTF.

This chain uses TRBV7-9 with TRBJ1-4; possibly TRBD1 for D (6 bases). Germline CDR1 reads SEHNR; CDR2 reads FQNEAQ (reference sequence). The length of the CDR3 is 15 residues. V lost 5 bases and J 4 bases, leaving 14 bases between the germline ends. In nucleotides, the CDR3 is TGTGCCAGCAGCACCACAGGGCCCATTAATGAAAAACTGTTTTTT. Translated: CASSTTGPINEKLFF.

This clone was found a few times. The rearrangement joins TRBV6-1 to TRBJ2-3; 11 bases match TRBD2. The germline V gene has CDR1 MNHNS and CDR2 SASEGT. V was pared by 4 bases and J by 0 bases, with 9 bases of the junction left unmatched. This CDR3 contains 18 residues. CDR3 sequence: CASSAGLAVITSTDTQYF. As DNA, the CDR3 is TGTGCCAGCAGTGCGGGACTAGCGGTTATAACTAGCACAGATACGCAGTATTTT.

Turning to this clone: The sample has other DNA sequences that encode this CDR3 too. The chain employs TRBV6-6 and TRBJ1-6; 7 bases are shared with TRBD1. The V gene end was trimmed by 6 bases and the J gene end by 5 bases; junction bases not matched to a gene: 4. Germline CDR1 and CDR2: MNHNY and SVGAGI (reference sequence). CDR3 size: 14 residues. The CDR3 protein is CASRTGTDNSPLHF. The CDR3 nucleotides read TGTGCCAGCAGGACCGGGACAGATAATTCACCCCTCCACTTT.

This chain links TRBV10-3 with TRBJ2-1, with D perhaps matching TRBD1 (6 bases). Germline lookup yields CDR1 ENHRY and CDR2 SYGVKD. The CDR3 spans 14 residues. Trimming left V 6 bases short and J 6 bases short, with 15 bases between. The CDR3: CAISIRSDSNEQFF. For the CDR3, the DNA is TGTGCCATCAGCATAAGATCGGACAGCAATGAGCAGTTCTTC.

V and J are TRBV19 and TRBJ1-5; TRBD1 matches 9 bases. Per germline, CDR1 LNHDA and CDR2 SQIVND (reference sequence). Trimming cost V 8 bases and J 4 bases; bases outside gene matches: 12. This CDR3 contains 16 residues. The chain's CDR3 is CASQIRPDRGNQPQHF. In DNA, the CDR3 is TGTGCCAGTCAAATTCGCCCAGACAGGGGGAATCAGCCCCAGCATTTT.

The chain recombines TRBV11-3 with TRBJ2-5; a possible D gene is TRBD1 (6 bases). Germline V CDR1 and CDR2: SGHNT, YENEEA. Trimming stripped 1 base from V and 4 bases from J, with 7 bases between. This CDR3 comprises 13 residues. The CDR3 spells CASSLGRGETQYF. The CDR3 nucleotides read TGTGCCAGCAGCTTAGGCAGGGGAGAGACCCAGTACTTC.

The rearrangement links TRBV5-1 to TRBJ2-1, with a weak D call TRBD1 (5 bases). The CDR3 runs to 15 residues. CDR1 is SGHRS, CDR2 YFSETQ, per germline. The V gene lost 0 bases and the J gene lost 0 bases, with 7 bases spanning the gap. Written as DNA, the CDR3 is TGCGCCAGCAGCTTGGAGGGGAACTCCTACAATGAGCAGTTCTTC. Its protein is CASSLEGNSYNEQFF.

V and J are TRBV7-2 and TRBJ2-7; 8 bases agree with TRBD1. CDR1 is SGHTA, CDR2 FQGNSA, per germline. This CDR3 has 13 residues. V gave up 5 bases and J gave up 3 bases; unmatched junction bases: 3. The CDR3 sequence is CASSLDRVYEQYF. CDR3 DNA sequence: TGTGCCAGCAGCCTGGACAGGGTCTACGAGCAGTACTTC.

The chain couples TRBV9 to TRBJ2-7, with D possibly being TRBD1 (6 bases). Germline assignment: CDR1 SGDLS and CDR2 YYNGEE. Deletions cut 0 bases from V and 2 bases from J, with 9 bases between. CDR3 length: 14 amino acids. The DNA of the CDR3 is TGTGCCAGCAGCGTAGACGGACAGCCCTACGAGCAGTACTTC. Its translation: CASSVDGQPYEQYF.

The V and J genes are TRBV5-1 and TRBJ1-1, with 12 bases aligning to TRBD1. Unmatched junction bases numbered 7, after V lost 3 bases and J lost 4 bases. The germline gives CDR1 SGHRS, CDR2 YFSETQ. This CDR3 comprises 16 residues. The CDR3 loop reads CASSSGQGAETTEAFF. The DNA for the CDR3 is TGCGCCAGCAGCTCGGGACAGGGGGCGGAGACCACTGAAGCTTTCTTT.

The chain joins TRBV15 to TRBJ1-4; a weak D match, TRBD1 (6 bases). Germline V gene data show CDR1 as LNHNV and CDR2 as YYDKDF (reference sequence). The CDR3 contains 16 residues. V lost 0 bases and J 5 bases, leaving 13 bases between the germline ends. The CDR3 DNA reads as TGTGCCACCAGCAGAGATCCTAGGACAGAAAATGAAAAACTGTTTTTT. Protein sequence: CATSRDPRTENEKLFF.

Here the CDR3 DNA reads TGTGCCAGCAGCTCTCAGGGCAATGAGCAGTTCTTC. Amino acids: CASSSQGNEQFF. The genes are TRBV11-1 and TRBJ2-1, with a tentative D call TRBD1 (5 bases). V was clipped by 4 bases and J by 6 bases, with 7 bases between them. Germline assignment: CDR1 SGHAT and CDR2 FQDESV (reference sequence). The CDR3 consists of 12 residues.

CDR3 in amino acids: CSVRASGRDEQYF. Written as DNA, the CDR3 is TGCAGCGTTCGGGCTAGCGGGCGGGACGAGCAGTACTTC. The J gene is TRBJ2-7, the V gene TRBV29-1; 8 positions match TRBD2. CDR1 and CDR2 from the germline V gene are SQVTM and ANQGSEA. V trimming: 5 bases; J trimming: 5 bases; junction bases outside the gene matches: 8. The CDR3 runs to 13 residues.

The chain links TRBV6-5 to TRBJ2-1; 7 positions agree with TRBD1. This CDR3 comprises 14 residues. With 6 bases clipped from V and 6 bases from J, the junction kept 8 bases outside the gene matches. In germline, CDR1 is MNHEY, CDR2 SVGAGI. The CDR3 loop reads CASSRGGPLNEQFF. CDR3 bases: TGTGCCAGCAGCAGAGGGGGCCCCCTCAATGAGCAGTTCTTC.

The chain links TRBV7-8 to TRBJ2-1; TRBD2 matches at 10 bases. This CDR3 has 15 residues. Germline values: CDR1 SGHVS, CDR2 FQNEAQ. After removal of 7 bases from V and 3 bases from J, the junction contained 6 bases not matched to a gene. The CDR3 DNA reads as TGTGCCAGCAAACCCCCTAGCGGGAGCTACAATGAGCAGTTCTTC. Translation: CASKPPSGSYNEQFF.

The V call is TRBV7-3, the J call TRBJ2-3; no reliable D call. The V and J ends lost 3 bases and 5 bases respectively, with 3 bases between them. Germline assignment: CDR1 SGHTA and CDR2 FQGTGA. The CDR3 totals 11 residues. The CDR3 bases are TGTGCCAGCAGCTTCGGAGATACGCAGTATTTT. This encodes CASSFGDTQYF. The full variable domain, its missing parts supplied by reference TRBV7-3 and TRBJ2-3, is GAGVSQTPSNKVTEKGKYVELRCDPISGHTALYWYRQSLGQGPEFLIYFQGTGAADDSGLPNDRFFAVRPEGSVSTLKIQRTERGDSAVYLCASSFGDTQYFGPGTRLTVL.

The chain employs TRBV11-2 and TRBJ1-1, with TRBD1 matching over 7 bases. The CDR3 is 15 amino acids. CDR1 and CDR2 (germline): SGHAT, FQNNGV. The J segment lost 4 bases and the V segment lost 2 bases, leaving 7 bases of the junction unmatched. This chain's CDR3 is CASSLFTAGGTEAFF. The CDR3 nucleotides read TGTGCCAGCAGCTTATTCACCGCAGGGGGCACTGAAGCTTTCTTT. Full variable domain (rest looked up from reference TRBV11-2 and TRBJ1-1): EAGVAQSPRYKIIEKRQSVAFWCNPISGHATLYWYQQILGQGPKLLIQFQNNGVVDDSQLPKDRFSAERLKGVDSTLKIQPAKLEDSAVYLCASSLFTAGGTEAFFGQGTRLTVV.

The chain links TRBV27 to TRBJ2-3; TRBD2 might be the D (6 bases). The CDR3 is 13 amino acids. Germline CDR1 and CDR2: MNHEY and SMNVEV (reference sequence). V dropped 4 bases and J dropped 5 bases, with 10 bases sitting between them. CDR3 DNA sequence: TGTGCCAGCAGTTGGAGGGTTGGAGATACGCAGTATTTT. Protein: CASSWRVGDTQYF.

The CDR3 nucleotides are TGTGCCAGCAGCCACCCAGGAGGACTACAGTACTTC. This sequence encodes CASSHPGGLQYF. The chain joins TRBV7-3 to TRBJ2-5, with a weak D call TRBD2 (6 bases). CDR3 length: 12 residues. In germline, CDR1 is SGHTA, CDR2 FQGTGA. V shed 5 bases and J shed 11 bases, with 15 bases lying between them.

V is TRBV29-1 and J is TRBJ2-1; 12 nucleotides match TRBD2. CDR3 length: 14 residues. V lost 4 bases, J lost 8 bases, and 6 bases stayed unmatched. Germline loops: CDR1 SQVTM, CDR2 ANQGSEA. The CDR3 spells CSVGLAGVSDEQFF. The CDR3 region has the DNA TGCAGCGTTGGACTAGCGGGAGTAAGCGATGAGCAGTTCTTC.

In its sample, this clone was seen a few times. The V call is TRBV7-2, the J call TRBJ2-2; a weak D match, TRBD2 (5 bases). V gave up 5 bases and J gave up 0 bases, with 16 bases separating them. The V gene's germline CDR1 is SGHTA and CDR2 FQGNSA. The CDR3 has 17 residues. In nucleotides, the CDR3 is TGTGCCAGCAGCCGCCCCCGGGGTGGGGCGAACACCGGGGAGCTGTTTTTT. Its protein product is CASSRPRGGANTGELFF.